One sample yielded the 9 T cell receptor beta chains listed below, sequenced in a study of siplizumab effects on memory and regulatory T cells. Measured with immunoSEQ multiplex PCR; TCRdb has only the in-frame clones, and not every one. The table includes 100,000 or so clones, more than 85% detected once. Sample: CD4+ T cells sorted from blood. Receptors were obtained from a human donor in good health. Some clones in this sample may be carry-over from other donors' samples.

The J gene is TRBJ2-7, the V gene TRBV4-1, with a weak D call TRBD1 (6 bases). V was pared by 2 bases and J by 2 bases, with 13 bases between. The germline V gene has CDR1 MGHRA and CDR2 YSYEKL. The CDR3 consists of 15 residues. CDR3 in DNA: TGCGCCAGCAGCCAACACAGGGTGGGTACCTACGAGCAGTACTTC. This translates into CASSQHRVGTYEQYF.

V usage is TRBV19 and J usage is TRBJ2-2; 11 nucleotides align to TRBD1. Per the germline V gene, CDR1 is LNHDA and CDR2 is SQIVND (reference sequence). The CDR3 sequence is 17 residues long. V shed 4 bases and J 2 bases; nucleotides not matched to a gene: 6. The CDR3 is CASSRGQGAYNTGELFF. For the CDR3, the DNA is TGTGCCAGTAGTAGAGGACAGGGGGCGTATAACACCGGGGAGCTGTTTTTT.

This clone has a handful of counts. V gene TRBV30 combines with J gene TRBJ1-1; tentatively, D is TRBD1 (6 bases). Germline values: CDR1 GTSNPN, CDR2 SVGIG (reference sequence). Trimming stripped 5 bases from V and 4 bases from J, with 17 bases between. This CDR3 is 14 amino acids long. The CDR3 DNA sequence: TGTGCCTGGGAACGCACAGGGATCGGCACTGAAGCTTTCTTT. This encodes CAWERTGIGTEAFF.

The CDR3 nucleotides read TGTGCCAGCAGCACCTGGGGTTACGGCTACGAGCAGTACTTC. Translation gives CASSTWGYGYEQYF. The chain links TRBV5-4 to TRBJ2-7, with D unresolved. Germline-derived CDR1 and CDR2 are SGHNT and YYREEE (reference sequence). This CDR3 is 14 amino acids long. V lost 4 bases and J 3 bases, leaving 14 bases between the germline ends. Full variable domain (outside the CDR3, taken from reference TRBV5-4 and TRBJ2-7): ETGVTQSPTHLIKTRGQQVTLRCSSQSGHNTVSWYQQALGQGPQFIFQYYREEENGRGNFPPRFSGLQFPNYSSELNVNALELDDSALYLCASSTWGYGYEQYFGPGTRLTVT.

V gene TRBV27 combines with J gene TRBJ2-3, with a possible D match to TRBD2 (5 bases). Germline V gene sequence: CDR1 MNHEY, CDR2 SMNVEV (reference sequence). V was cut by 5 bases and J by 1 base, with 16 bases left in between. The CDR3 consists of 16 residues. The CDR3 DNA sequence: TGTGCCAGCAGTCAACCCGTGGGTAGCGGCACAGATACGCAGTATTTT. Its translation: CASSQPVGSGTDTQYF.

This clone was detected only once. The chain couples TRBV7-9 to TRBJ1-2; D might be TRBD1 (6 bases). The V and J ends lost 0 bases and 5 bases respectively, with 13 bases between them. Germline CDR1 reads SEHNR; CDR2 reads FQNEAQ (reference sequence). This CDR3 has 15 amino acids. CDR3 bases: TGTGCCAGCAGCTTAGCCGCGGGACACGAATATGGCTACACCTTC. The encoded protein is CASSLAAGHEYGYTF. The whole variable domain, filled in from reference TRBV7-9 and TRBJ1-2, reads DTGVSQNPRHKITKRGQNVTFRCDPISEHNRLYWYRQTLGQGPEFLTYFQNEAQLEKSRLLSDRFSAERPKGSFSTLEIQRTEQGDSAMYLCASSLAAGHEYGYTFGSGTRLTVV.

The chain couples TRBV19 to TRBJ2-7; perhaps D is TRBD1 or TRBD2 (5 bases each). Germline CDR1 is LNHDA and CDR2 is SQIVND (reference sequence). Between the trimmed V and J ends, which lost 10 bases and 1 base, there was a span of 23 bases. The length of the CDR3 is 16 residues. For the CDR3, the DNA is TGTGCCAATAGCCGAACCGGGACGGCCTCGTCCTACGAGCAGTACTTC. The encoded protein is CANSRTGTASSYEQYF.

The V and J genes are TRBV6-5 and TRBJ1-4, with D perhaps TRBD1 (6 bases). The CDR3 runs to 15 residues. V was clipped by 6 bases and J by 5 bases, with 16 bases between them. Germline V gene sequence: CDR1 MNHEY, CDR2 SVGAGI. CDR3 amino acids: CASRDWTATNEKLFF. As DNA, the CDR3 is TGTGCCAGCAGGGATTGGACAGCTACAAATGAAAAACTGTTTTTT.

The rearrangement links TRBV9 to TRBJ2-5, with TRBD2 as a possible D gene (5 bases). The CDR3 extends over 15 amino acids. The germline V gene has CDR1 SGDLS and CDR2 YYNGEE. Trimming pared 4 bases from V and 0 bases from J, leaving 13 bases between. This CDR3 reads CASSPRAGYQETQYF. The CDR3 DNA reads TGTGCCAGCAGCCCACGGGCGGGCTACCAAGAGACCCAGTACTTC.